This note documents a single TCR beta chain sequence. Its antigen is unknown. Unmatched junction bases numbered 12, after V lost 0 bases and J lost 7 bases. Germline lookup yields CDR1 LGHNA and CDR2 YNFKEQ. The CDR3 runs to 17 residues. The repertoire was sequenced with immunoSEQ multiplex PCR; TCRdb's copy has only in-frame clones and lacks some. This table has about 990,000 clones, approximately 80% appearing once. Participating donors were healthy, HIV-negative adults free of recent acute infections or vaccinations. The data are from a study of shared clonotypes between healthy human individuals. Study-level points and caveats: Sampling covered blood only; tissue repertoires likely differ. Sharing across several donors was seen in 4.5% to 6.5% of naive CD4 clonotypes. Relative to memory subsets, naive subsets generally showed larger estimated richness.

V and J are TRBV4-2 and TRBJ1-5; TRBD1 agrees at 7 bases. The TCR was taken from a man younger than 30 in good health. Some clones in this sample may be carry-over from other donors' samples. Material: memory CD4+ T cells from PBMCs. Described subset: CD45RA-negative fraction. The CDR3 sequence: CASSQEGPQGVVQPQHF. CDR3 DNA: TGTGCCAGCAGCCAAGAAGGTCCCCAGGGGGTAGTGCAGCCCCAGCATTTT.